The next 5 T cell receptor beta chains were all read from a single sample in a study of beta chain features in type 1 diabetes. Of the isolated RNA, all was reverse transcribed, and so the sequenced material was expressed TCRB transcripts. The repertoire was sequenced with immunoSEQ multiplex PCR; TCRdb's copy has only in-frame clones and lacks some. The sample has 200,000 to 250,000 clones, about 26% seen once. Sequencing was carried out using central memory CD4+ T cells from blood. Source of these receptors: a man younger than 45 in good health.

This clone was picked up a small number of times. The CDR3 sequence is CASSPVEYEQYF. CDR3 nucleotides: TGTGCCAGCAGTCCCGTTGAGTACGAGCAGTACTTC. This sequence joins TRBV25-1 and TRBJ2-7; D unresolved. Germline assignment: CDR1 MGHDK and CDR2 SYGVNS. The V gene lost 5 bases and the J gene lost 4 bases, with 9 bases spanning the gap. The CDR3 contains 12 residues.

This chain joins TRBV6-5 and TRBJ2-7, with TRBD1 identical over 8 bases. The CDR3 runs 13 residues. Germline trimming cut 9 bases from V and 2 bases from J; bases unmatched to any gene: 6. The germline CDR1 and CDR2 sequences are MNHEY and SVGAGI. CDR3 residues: CASRDRGAYEQYF. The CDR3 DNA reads TGTGCCAGTCGAGACAGGGGTGCCTACGAGCAGTACTTC.

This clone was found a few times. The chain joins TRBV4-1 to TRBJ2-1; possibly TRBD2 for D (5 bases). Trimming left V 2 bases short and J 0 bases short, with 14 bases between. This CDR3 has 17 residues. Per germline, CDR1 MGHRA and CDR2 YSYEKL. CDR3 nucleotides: TGCGCCAGCAGCCAACTTATAGCGTGGAGCTCCTACAATGAGCAGTTCTTC. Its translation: CASSQLIAWSSYNEQFF.

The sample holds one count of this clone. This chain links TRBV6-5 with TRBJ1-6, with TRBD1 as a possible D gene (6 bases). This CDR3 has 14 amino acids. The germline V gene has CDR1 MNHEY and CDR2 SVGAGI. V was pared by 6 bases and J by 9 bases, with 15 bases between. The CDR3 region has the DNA TGTGCCAGCAGCTCGACAGGTGCGGGTTCACCCCTCCACTTT. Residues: CASSSTGAGSPLHF.

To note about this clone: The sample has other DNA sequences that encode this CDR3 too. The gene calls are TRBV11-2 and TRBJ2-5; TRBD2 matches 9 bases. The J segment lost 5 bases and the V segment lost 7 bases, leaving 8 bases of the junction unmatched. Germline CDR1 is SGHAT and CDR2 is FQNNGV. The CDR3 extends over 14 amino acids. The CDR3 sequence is CASTLSGGRETQYF. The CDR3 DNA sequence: TGTGCCAGCACCCTTAGCGGGGGTAGGGAGACCCAGTACTTC.